A single sample gave rise to the 17 T cell receptor beta chains below, sequenced in a study of blood T cell repertoires in COVID-19. TCRdb keeps only in-frame clones here, not all; method: immunoSEQ multiplex PCR. This sample has 300,000 or so clones, with roughly 87% found just once. The material sequenced was PBMCs or T cells enriched from blood (not recorded which). These receptor sequences come from a woman aged 25 to 45 who had recovered from COVID-19.

The chain links TRBV10-2 to TRBJ1-6; the D is unclear. Trimming pared 3 bases from V and 0 bases from J, leaving 3 bases between. The germline V gene encodes CDR1 WSHSY and CDR2 SAAADI. The CDR3 has 14 amino acids. DNA of the CDR3: TGCGCCAGCAGTGACAGCTCCTATAATTCACCCCTCCACTTT. Its translation: CASSDSSYNSPLHF.

V gene TRBV5-4 combines with J gene TRBJ2-7, with D tentatively TRBD1 (5 bases). This CDR3 is built from 14 residues. V was clipped by 4 bases and J by 5 bases, with 16 bases between them. Germline-derived CDR1 and CDR2 are SGHNT and YYREEE (reference sequence). Here the CDR3 DNA reads TGTGCCAGCAGCGGGGCCACCCCCCTGAACGAGCAGTACTTC. Encoded protein: CASSGATPLNEQYF.

The chain uses TRBV7-8 and TRBJ2-3; the match to TRBD2 covers 8 bases. J gave up 0 bases and V 1 base, and 12 bases lay outside the gene matches. CDR1 is SGHVS, CDR2 FQNEAQ, per germline. The CDR3 covers 19 residues. The CDR3 is CASSLGGSGGVTSTDTQYF. CDR3 DNA: TGTGCCAGCAGCTTAGGCGGAAGCGGGGGAGTTACTAGCACAGATACGCAGTATTTT.

V gene TRBV10-3 combines with J gene TRBJ1-1, with D unclear. Germline V gene sequence: CDR1 ENHRY, CDR2 SYGVKD. The CDR3 loop spans 16 amino acids. V dropped 4 bases and J dropped 2 bases, with 17 bases sitting between them. The CDR3 DNA follows: TGTGCCATCAGTGCCCAAAGTCCCATTACTAACACTGAAGCTTTCTTT. Amino acids: CAISAQSPITNTEAFF.

V and J are TRBV19 and TRBJ2-2; 10 bases fit TRBD2. After removal of 3 bases from V and 4 bases from J, the junction contained 5 bases not matched to a gene. The CDR3 has 16 amino acids. Germline CDR1 is LNHDA and CDR2 is SQIVND (reference sequence). The CDR3 DNA reads as TGTGCCAGTAGTATCGCAGCGGGGGGGACCACCGGGGAGCTGTTTTTT. Translating gives CASSIAAGGTTGELFF.

The chain joins TRBV27 to TRBJ2-3; 8 bases map to TRBD2. Trimming took 6 bases from V and 0 from J; bases not matched to a gene: 2. The CDR3 runs to 14 residues. Germline lookup yields CDR1 MNHEY and CDR2 SMNVEV (reference sequence). The CDR3 nucleotides read TGTGCCAGCAGGAAGCGGGGGAGCACAGATACGCAGTATTTT. Translating gives CASRKRGSTDTQYF.

This chain uses TRBV30 with TRBJ1-2, with TRBD1 as a possible D gene (5 bases). CDR3 size: 13 residues. Trimming took off 5 bases at V and 2 bases at J, with 12 bases between the two ends. Germline lookup yields CDR1 GTSNPN and CDR2 SVGIG (reference sequence). The CDR3 DNA is TGTGCCTGGCAAAGGGGCGACAACTATGGCTACACCTTC. Its translation is CAWQRGDNYGYTF.

This chain connects TRBV7-9 to TRBJ1-4; the D gene is possibly TRBD1 (5 bases). Trimming removed 4 bases from V and 0 bases from J, with 12 bases in between. CDR1 is SEHNR and CDR2 is FQNEAQ in the germline V gene (reference sequence). The CDR3 length is 16 residues. The CDR3 spells CASSSLRGATNEKLFF. CDR3 DNA sequence: TGTGCCAGCAGCTCATTGCGGGGGGCAACTAATGAAAAACTGTTTTTT.

The V call is TRBV6-6, the J call TRBJ1-1; 9 bases agree with TRBD1. This CDR3 has 18 amino acids. CDR1 is MNHNY and CDR2 is SVGAGI in the germline V gene (reference sequence). V shed 5 bases, J shed 4 bases, and the junction held 17 bases outside the gene matches. The CDR3 region has the DNA TGTGCCAGCAGTCACGGGGATGGGACAGGGTCAGCCTCCACTGAAGCTTTCTTT. Translating it yields CASSHGDGTGSASTEAFF.

V usage is TRBV7-9 and J usage is TRBJ1-6, with D maybe TRBD1 (6 bases). The germline V gene has CDR1 SEHNR and CDR2 FQNEAQ (reference sequence). V was cut by 1 base and J by 5 bases, with 6 bases left in between. This CDR3 contains 14 residues. Written as DNA, the CDR3 is TGTGCCAGCAGCTTAGAGGGGGATAATTCACCCCTCCACTTT. Translation: CASSLEGDNSPLHF.

J is TRBJ2-5 and V is TRBV14, with TRBD1 matching over 9 bases. The CDR3 extends over 15 amino acids. Germline V gene lookup returns CDR1 SGHDN and CDR2 FVKESK. V was clipped by 3 bases and J by 2 bases; unmatched bases: 4. The CDR3 sequence: CASSQQQGAQETQYF. For the CDR3, the DNA is TGTGCCAGCAGCCAGCAACAGGGGGCACAAGAGACCCAGTACTTC.

The V gene is TRBV24-1, the J gene TRBJ1-5; possible D gene TRBD1, 6 bases. V lost 4 bases and J lost 4, with 10 bases in between. CDR3 length: 14 residues. From germline, CDR1 is KGHDR and CDR2 SFDVKD. CDR3 bases: TGTGCCACCAGTGAGTACAGGGTTAATCAGCCCCAGCATTTT. Protein sequence: CATSEYRVNQPQHF.

The CDR3 here is CASINRVAGANVLTF. CDR3 nucleotides: TGTGCCAGTATTAACAGGGTAGCCGGGGCCAACGTCCTGACTTTC. The rearrangement uses TRBV19 and TRBJ2-6; TRBD1 might be the D (6 bases). The V gene lost 7 bases and the J gene lost 4 bases, with 14 bases spanning the gap. This CDR3 is built from 15 residues. The V gene's germline CDR1 is LNHDA and CDR2 SQIVND (reference sequence).

This chain links TRBV5-6 with TRBJ2-7; D not resolved. The CDR3 runs 11 residues. V lost 4 bases and J 3 bases, leaving 5 bases between the germline ends. Germline V gene data show CDR1 as SGHDT and CDR2 as YYEEEE. CDR3 sequence reads: CASSLNYEQYF. The CDR3 DNA sequence: TGTGCCAGCAGCCTAAACTACGAGCAGTACTTC.

There are a few counts of this clone. This sequence joins TRBV6-2 or TRBV6-3 and TRBJ1-6; possibly TRBD1 for D (5 bases). Germline V CDR1 and CDR2: MNHEY, SVGEGT. CDR3 length: 18 residues. V dropped 6 bases and J dropped 5 bases, with 23 bases sitting between them. CDR3 sequence (DNA): TGTGCCAGCAGCCCTTCCTTGGACACCGTATTCCATAATTCACCCCTCCACTTT. Residues: CASSPSLDTVFHNSPLHF.

V gene TRBV28 combines with J gene TRBJ1-4; tentatively, D is TRBD1 (5 bases). With 3 bases removed from V and 0 bases from J, the gap between germline ends came to 8 bases. Germline loops: CDR1 MDHEN, CDR2 SYDVKM. This CDR3 is 15 amino acids long. CDR3 loop: CASSFQGATNEKLFF. The CDR3, as DNA: TGTGCCAGCAGTTTCCAGGGTGCAACTAATGAAAAACTGTTTTTT.

This clone was detected only a few times. The CDR3 loop is CATSGLGGGRDETQYF. In nucleotides, the CDR3 is TGTGCCACCAGTGGCCTCGGAGGGGGCAGGGACGAGACCCAGTACTTC. This sequence joins TRBV24-1 and TRBJ2-5, with TRBD1 as a possible D gene (7 bases). CDR3 size: 16 residues. Germline V CDR1 and CDR2: KGHDR, SFDVKD. Trimming cost V 5 bases and J 5 bases, with 20 bases left between them.